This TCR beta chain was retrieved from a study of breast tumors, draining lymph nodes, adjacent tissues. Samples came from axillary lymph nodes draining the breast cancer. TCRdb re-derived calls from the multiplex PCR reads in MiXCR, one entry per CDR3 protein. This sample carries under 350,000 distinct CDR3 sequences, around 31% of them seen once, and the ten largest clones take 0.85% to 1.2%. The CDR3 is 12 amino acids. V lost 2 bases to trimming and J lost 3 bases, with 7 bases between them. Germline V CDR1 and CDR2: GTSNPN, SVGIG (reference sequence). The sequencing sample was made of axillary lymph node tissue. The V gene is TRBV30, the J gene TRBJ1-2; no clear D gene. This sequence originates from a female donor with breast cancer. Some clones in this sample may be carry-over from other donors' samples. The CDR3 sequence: CAWSRVYYGYTF. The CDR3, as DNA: TGTGCCTGGAGTCGGGTATACTATGGCTACACCTTC.